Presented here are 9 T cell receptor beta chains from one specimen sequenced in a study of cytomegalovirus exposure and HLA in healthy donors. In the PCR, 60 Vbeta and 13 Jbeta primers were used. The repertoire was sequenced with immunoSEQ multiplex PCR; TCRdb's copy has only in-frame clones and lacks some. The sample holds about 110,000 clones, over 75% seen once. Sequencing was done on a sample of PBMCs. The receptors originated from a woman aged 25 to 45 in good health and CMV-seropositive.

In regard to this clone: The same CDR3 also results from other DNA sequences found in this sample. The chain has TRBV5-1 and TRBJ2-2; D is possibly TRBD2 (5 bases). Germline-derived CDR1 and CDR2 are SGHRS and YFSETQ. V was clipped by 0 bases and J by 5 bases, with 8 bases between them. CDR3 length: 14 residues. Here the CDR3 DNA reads TGCGCCAGCAGCTTGGGAGGAGGAACCGGGGAGCTGTTTTTT. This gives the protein CASSLGGGTGELFF. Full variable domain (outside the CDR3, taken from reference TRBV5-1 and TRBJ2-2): KAGVTQTPRYLIKTRGQQVTLSCSPISGHRSVSWYQQTPGQGLQFLFEYFSETQRNKGNFPGRFSGRQFSNSRSEMNVSTLELGDSALYLCASSLGGGTGELFFGEGSRLTVL.

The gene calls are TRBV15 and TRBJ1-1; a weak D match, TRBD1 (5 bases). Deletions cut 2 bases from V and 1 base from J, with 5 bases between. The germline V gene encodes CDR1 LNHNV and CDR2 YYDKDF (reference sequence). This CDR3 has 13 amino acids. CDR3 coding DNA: TGTGCCACCAGCAGAACAGGGAACACTGAAGCTTTCTTT. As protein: CATSRTGNTEAFF.

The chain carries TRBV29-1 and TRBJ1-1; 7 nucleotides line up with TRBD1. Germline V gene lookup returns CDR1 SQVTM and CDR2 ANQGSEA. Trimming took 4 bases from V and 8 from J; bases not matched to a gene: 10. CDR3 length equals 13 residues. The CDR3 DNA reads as TGCAGCGTTGCGGTTCAGGGGGACAGAGAAGCTTTCTTT. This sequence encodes CSVAVQGDREAFF.

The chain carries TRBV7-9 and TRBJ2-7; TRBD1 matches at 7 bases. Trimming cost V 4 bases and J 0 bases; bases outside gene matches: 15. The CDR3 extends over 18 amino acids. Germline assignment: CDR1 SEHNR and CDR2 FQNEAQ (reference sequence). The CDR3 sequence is CASSSREPDRASSYEQYF. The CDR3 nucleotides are TGTGCCAGCAGCTCCCGAGAACCTGACAGGGCCAGCTCCTACGAGCAGTACTTC.

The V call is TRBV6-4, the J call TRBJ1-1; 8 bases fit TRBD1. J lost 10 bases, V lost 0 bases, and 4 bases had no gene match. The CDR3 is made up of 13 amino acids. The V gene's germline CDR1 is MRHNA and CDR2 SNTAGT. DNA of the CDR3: TGTGCCAGCAGTGACTCTGGGACAGGAGGAGCTTTCTTT. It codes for CASSDSGTGGAFF.

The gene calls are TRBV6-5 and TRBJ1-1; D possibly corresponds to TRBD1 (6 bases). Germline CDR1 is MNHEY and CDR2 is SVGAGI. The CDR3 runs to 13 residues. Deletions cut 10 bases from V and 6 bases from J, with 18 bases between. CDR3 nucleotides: TGTGCCACCGGGGACATAATCGTCGCTGAAGCTTTCTTT. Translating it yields CATGDIIVAEAFF.

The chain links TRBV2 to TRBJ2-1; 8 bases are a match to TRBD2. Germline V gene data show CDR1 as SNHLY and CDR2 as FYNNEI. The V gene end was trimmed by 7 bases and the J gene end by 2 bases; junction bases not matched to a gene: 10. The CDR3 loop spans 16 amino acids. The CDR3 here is CASTISGTSTYNEQFF. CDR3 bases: TGTGCCAGCACGATTAGCGGGACGTCGACCTACAATGAGCAGTTCTTC.

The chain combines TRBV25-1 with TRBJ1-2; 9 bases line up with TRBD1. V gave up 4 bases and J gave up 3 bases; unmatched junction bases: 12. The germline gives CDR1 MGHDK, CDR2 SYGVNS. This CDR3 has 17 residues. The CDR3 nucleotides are TGTGCCAGCAGTGGCAGAACAAACAGGGGGCTGGACTATGGCTACACCTTC. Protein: CASSGRTNRGLDYGYTF.

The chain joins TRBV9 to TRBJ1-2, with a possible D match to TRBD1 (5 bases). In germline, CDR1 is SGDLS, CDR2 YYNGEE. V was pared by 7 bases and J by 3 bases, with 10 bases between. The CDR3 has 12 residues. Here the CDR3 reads CASSTGDYGYTF. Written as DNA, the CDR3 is TGTGCCAGCTCCACAGGTGACTATGGCTACACCTTC.